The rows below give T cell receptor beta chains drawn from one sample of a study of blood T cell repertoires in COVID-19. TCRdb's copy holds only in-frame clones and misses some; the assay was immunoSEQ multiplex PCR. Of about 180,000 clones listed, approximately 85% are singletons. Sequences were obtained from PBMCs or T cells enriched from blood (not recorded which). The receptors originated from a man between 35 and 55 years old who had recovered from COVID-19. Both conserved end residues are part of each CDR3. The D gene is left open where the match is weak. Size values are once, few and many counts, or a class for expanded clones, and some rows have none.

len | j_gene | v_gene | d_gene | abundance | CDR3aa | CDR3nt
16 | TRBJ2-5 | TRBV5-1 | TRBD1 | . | CASSQGGQARQETQYF | TGCGCCAGCAGCCAGGGGGGACAGGCTCGCCAAGAGACCCAGTACTTC
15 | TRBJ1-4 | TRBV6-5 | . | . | CASSPGGPTNEKLFF | TGTGCCAGCAGCCCCGGGGGGCCGACTAATGAAAAACTGTTTTTT
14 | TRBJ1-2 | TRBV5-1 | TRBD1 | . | CASSLAGTGYGYTF | TGCGCCAGCAGCTTGGCCGGGACAGGCTATGGCTACACCTTC
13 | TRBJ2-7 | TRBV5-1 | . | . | CASSLGQGDEQYF | TGCGCCAGCAGCCTGGGGCAGGGTGACGAGCAGTACTTC
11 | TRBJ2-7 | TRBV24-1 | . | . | CATSDGVALSF | TGTGCCACCAGTGACGGAGTCGCACTTTCCTTC
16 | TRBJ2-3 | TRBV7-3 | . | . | CASSAWGPGGTDTQYF | TGTGCCAGCAGCGCCTGGGGCCCAGGGGGCACAGATACGCAGTATTTT
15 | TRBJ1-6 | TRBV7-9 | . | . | CASSPGGAGNSPLHF | TGTGCCAGCAGCCCGGGGGGCGCGGGTAATTCACCCCTCCACTTT
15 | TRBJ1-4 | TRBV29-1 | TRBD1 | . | CSVRGTGETNEKLFF | TGCAGCGTTAGAGGGACAGGGGAAACTAATGAAAAACTGTTTTTT
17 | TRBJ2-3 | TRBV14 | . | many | CASSQIIGLRDTDTQYF | TGTGCCAGCAGCCAAATAATCGGACTACGTGACACAGATACGCAGTATTTT
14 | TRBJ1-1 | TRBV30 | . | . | CAWSVPGMNTEAFF | TGTGCCTGGAGTGTACCAGGGATGAACACTGAAGCTTTCTTT
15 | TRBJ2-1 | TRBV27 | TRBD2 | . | CASSPLAGAYNEQFF | TGTGCCAGCAGTCCGTTAGCGGGAGCCTACAATGAGCAGTTCTTC
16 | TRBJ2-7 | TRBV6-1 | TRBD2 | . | CASSEARSAGTYEQYF | TGTGCCAGCAGTGAAGCGCGATCAGCGGGAACCTACGAGCAGTACTTC
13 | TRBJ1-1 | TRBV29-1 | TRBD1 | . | CSVGTGDGTEAFF | TGCAGCGTGGGGACAGGGGACGGTACTGAAGCTTTCTTT
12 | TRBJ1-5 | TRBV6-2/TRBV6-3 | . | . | CASSDGYQPQHF | TGTGCCAGCAGTGATGGCTATCAGCCCCAGCATTTT
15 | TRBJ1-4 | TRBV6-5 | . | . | CASSYSQGPNEKLFF | TGTGCCAGCAGTTACTCACAGGGACCTAATGAAAAACTGTTTTTT
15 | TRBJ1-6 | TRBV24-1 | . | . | CATSDLGRAGSPLHF | TGTGCCACCAGTGATTTAGGCAGGGCTGGATCACCCCTCCACTTT
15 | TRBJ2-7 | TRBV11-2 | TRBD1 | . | CASSLEGTGRYEQYF | TGTGCCAGCAGCTTAGAGGGGACAGGGAGATACGAGCAGTACTTC
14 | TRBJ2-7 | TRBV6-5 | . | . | CASSKTGQSYEQYF | TGTGCCAGCAGTAAGACAGGACAGTCCTACGAGCAGTACTTC
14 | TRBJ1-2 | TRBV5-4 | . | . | CASSLQISNYGYTF | TGTGCCAGCAGCTTACAGATCTCTAACTATGGCTACACCTTC
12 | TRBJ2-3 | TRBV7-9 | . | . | CASSPLGDTQYF | TGTGCCAGCAGCCCACTAGGAGATACGCAGTATTTT
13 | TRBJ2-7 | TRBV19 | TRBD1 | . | CASSTGTGYEQYF | TGTGCCAGTAGTACCGGGACAGGCTACGAGCAGTACTTC
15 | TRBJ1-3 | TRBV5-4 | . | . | CASSQGTRPGNTIYF | TGTGCCAGCAGCCAAGGGACTAGGCCAGGAAACACCATATATTTT
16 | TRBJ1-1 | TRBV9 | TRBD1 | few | CASSIGQGARGTEAFF | TGTGCCAGCAGCATTGGACAGGGGGCGCGGGGCACTGAAGCTTTCTTT
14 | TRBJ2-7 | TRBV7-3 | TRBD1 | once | CASSLTDRDYEQYF | TGTGCCAGCAGCTTAACAGACAGGGACTACGAGCAGTACTTC
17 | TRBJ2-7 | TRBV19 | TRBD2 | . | CASSIGGLAANSYEQYF | TGTGCCAGTAGTATAGGAGGGCTAGCGGCCAACTCCTACGAGCAGTACTTC
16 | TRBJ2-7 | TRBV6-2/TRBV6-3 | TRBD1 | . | CASSYSDRGSPYEQYF | TGTGCCAGCAGTTACTCCGACAGGGGATCGCCCTACGAGCAGTACTTC
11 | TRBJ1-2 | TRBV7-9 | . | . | CASSLIEGYTF | TGTGCCAGCAGCTTAATTGAGGGCTACACCTTC
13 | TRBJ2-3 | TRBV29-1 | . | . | CSVESKHTDTQYF | TGCAGCGTTGAGTCCAAACACACAGATACGCAGTATTTT
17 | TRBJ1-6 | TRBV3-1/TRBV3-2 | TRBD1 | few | CASSPWTGGGYNSPLHF | TGTGCCAGCAGCCCCTGGACAGGGGGAGGATATAATTCACCCCTCCACTTT
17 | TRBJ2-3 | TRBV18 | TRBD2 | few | CASSPPTGGRRTDTQYF | TGTGCCAGCTCACCACCTACGGGGGGACGGCGCACAGATACGCAGTATTTT